A selection of T cell receptor beta chains follows, all from one sample in a study of T cells in localized non-small cell lung cancer. Sequenced by immunoSEQ multiplex PCR; TCRdb stores in-frame clones only, minus some. The table records about 46,000 clones, around 81% of them present only once. The sample consisted of peripheral blood mononuclear cells, taken before any cancer treatment. These receptors were taken from a man aged 35-75 years with stage III lung adenocarcinoma. CDR3s include the opening cysteine and the closing phenylalanine or tryptophan. Each record gives: V gene, J gene, D gene, clone size, CDR3 DNA, CDR3 protein. A D gene is named only where the DNA matches it firmly. Not all rows give a size; the values are once, few, many and, for expanded clones, a class.

TRBV7-6,TRBJ2-1,TRBD2,NA,TGTGCCAGCAGCTTAAGGCCCACTAGCGGGGGGAAATACAATGAGCAGTTCTTC,CASSLRPTSGGKYNEQFF
TRBV13,TRBJ2-4,NA,NA,TGTGCCAGCAGTTCTCGGACAGTGATAGCCAAAAACATTCAGTACTTC,CASSSRTVIAKNIQYF
TRBV15,TRBJ2-1,NA,NA,TGTGCCACCAGCAGAGCTGGGGAGCGTGGGGATGAGCAGTTCTTC,CATSRAGERGDEQFF
TRBV7-9,TRBJ2-3,NA,NA,TGTGCCAGCAGCTTATCTGGCAAGCAGGCAGATACGCAGTATTTT,CASSLSGKQADTQYF
TRBV5-4,TRBJ1-1,TRBD1,NA,TGTGCCAGCAGCTTGGCCAGGGGGTACAACACTGAAGCTTTCTTT,CASSLARGYNTEAFF
TRBV6-5,TRBJ1-4,TRBD1,NA,TGTGCCAGCAGGCCACTCCAGGGGGCAGGTGAAAAACTGTTTTTT,CASRPLQGAGEKLFF
TRBV4-2,TRBJ2-5,TRBD2,NA,TGTGCCAGCAGTCCACCCCTACTAGCGGGGGCGAGGGAGACCCAGTACTTC,CASSPPLLAGARETQYF
TRBV7-6,TRBJ2-5,TRBD2,NA,TGTGCCAGCAGCTCGCAGACTAGCGGGGGTGAGACCCAGTACTTC,CASSSQTSGGETQYF
TRBV30,TRBJ1-6,NA,few,TGTGCCTGGGCAGGCAGGCGCTCCTATAATTCACCCCTCCACTTT,CAWAGRRSYNSPLHF
TRBV29-1,TRBJ2-3,TRBD2,NA,TGCAGCGTTGAAATAGGTTTAGCGGGGGCCTTAGGGGGTACAGATACGCAGTATTTT,CSVEIGLAGALGGTDTQYF
TRBV11-2,TRBJ1-6,TRBD1,large,TGTGCCAGCAGCCATTGGACAGGGGGCTCCTATAATTCACCCCTCCACTTT,CASSHWTGGSYNSPLHF
TRBV29-1,TRBJ2-7,NA,few,TGCAGCTTTATCGGAGGGGGCCCTTCTCGGCAGTACTTC,CSFIGGGPSRQYF
TRBV7-3,TRBJ1-6,NA,NA,TGTGCCAGCAGCTCCGACGGGTATAATTCACCCCTCCACTTT,CASSSDGYNSPLHF
TRBV6-6,TRBJ2-5,TRBD1,NA,TGTGCCAGCAGTTACGTGACAGGGGAGACCCAGTACTTC,CASSYVTGETQYF
TRBV2,TRBJ1-2,NA,NA,TGTGCCAGCAGTGAAGAGCGCTATGGCTACACCTTC,CASSEERYGYTF
TRBV5-1,TRBJ1-1,TRBD1,NA,TGCGCCAGCAGCTTGACAGGGGCGGGCACTGAAGCTTTCTTT,CASSLTGAGTEAFF
TRBV7-2,TRBJ2-3,TRBD2,NA,TGTGCCAGCAGCTTATCGCTGCCCACTAGCGGATCTAGCACAGATACGCAGTATTTT,CASSLSLPTSGSSTDTQYF
TRBV5-1,TRBJ2-6,TRBD1,once,TGCGCCAGCAGCTTGGGGGCGACAGGGGCTGGGGCCAACGTCCTGACTTTC,CASSLGATGAGANVLTF
TRBV19,TRBJ1-6,TRBD1,NA,TGTGCCAGTAGTATAGGGGGACAGAAAAATTCACCCCTCCACTTT,CASSIGGQKNSPLHF
TRBV5-1,TRBJ2-5,TRBD2,NA,TGCGCCAGCAGCTTGGGACTAGCGGGGTTTGAGACCCAGTACTTC,CASSLGLAGFETQYF
TRBV30,TRBJ1-4,TRBD1,few,TGTGCCTGGAGCGCCCGACAGGGAACGTTTGAAAAACTGTTTTTT,CAWSARQGTFEKLFF
TRBV5-4,TRBJ2-2,TRBD2,NA,TGTGCCAGCAGCCGGGAGGGACAATCTGGTGGGCTGTTTTTT,CASSREGQSGGLFF
TRBV2,TRBJ1-5,NA,NA,TGTGCCAGCAGCGAGGAGGGGATTCAGCCCCAGCATTTT,CASSEEGIQPQHF
TRBV19,TRBJ2-7,TRBD1,NA,TGTGCCAGTAACCCGGGACAGGGGAGTCTTCCCTACGAGCAGTACTTC,CASNPGQGSLPYEQYF
TRBV10-1,TRBJ2-7,TRBD1,NA,TGCGCCAGCAGTGGCCGGGACAGGGGGCTCTACGAGCAGTACTTC,CASSGRDRGLYEQYF
TRBV5-6,TRBJ1-1,NA,NA,TGTGCCAGCAGCCAATTAACAGCTGAAGCTTTCTTT,CASSQLTAEAFF
TRBV7-6,TRBJ2-7,NA,NA,TGTGCCAGCAGCCTCACAGGGAATACCTACGAGCAGTACTTC,CASSLTGNTYEQYF
TRBV5-1,TRBJ2-2,TRBD2,NA,TGCGCCAGCAGCTTGCTAGCGGGGGATGGGGCCGGGGAGCTGTTTTTT,CASSLLAGDGAGELFF
TRBV9,TRBJ2-7,TRBD2,once,TGTGCCAGCAGCGTCTATAGCGGGGGCCCCTACGAGCAGTACTTC,CASSVYSGGPYEQYF
TRBV5-1,TRBJ2-1,TRBD1,NA,TGCGCCAGCAGCTTGGCCGGGACAGGCTACAATGAGCAGTTCTTC,CASSLAGTGYNEQFF
TRBV6-1,TRBJ2-1,TRBD2,NA,TGTGCCAGCAGTGTCCTTGCTAGCGGGGGTCCGTTGGAGCAGTTCTTC,CASSVLASGGPLEQFF
TRBV6-1,TRBJ2-6,NA,NA,TGTGCCAGCAGCCGCCCTGGGGCCAACGTCCTGACTTTC,CASSRPGANVLTF
TRBV10-3,TRBJ2-5,NA,NA,TGTGCCATCAGTGAGTCATGGGGCCTGGAGACCCAGTACTTC,CAISESWGLETQYF
TRBV6-6,TRBJ2-5,NA,NA,TGTGCCAGTAGAGACAGGTTCCGAGAGACCCAGTACTTC,CASRDRFRETQYF
TRBV5-1,TRBJ1-2,NA,few,TGCGCCAGCAGCTTGGCAGGGAACTATGGCTACACCTTC,CASSLAGNYGYTF
TRBV14,TRBJ1-4,NA,NA,TGTGCCAGCAGCTTGCTGGCTGGATCGGCTAATGAAAAACTGTTTTTT,CASSLLAGSANEKLFF
TRBV9,TRBJ1-1,NA,NA,TGTGCCAGCAGCGTAGGGCAGGGACTGAACACTGAAGCTTTCTTT,CASSVGQGLNTEAFF
TRBV29-1,TRBJ2-1,NA,NA,TGCAGCGTTGAAGTGGATGGCAGAAACAATGAGCAGTTCTTC,CSVEVDGRNNEQFF
TRBV5-4,TRBJ2-7,NA,NA,TGTGCCAGCAGTCCTACATCAGGTTACGAGCAGTACTTC,CASSPTSGYEQYF
TRBV7-2,TRBJ2-3,NA,NA,TGTGCCAGCAGCTTAATCTTCGGGGGACCCCAGGATACGCAGTATTTT,CASSLIFGGPQDTQYF
TRBV5-6,TRBJ1-6,NA,NA,TGTGCCAGCAGCTCCGTAAATTCACCCCTCCACTTT,CASSSVNSPLHF
TRBV19,TRBJ2-5,NA,NA,TGTGCCAGTAGTCCTTCGGCGGGGGCCCCAGAGACCCAGTACTTC,CASSPSAGAPETQYF
TRBV9,TRBJ1-2,NA,NA,TGTGCCAGCAGCGAGAGGGGAAATGACTATGGCTACACCTTC,CASSERGNDYGYTF
TRBV11-2,TRBJ2-7,TRBD2,NA,TGTGCCAGCAGCTTCTCCTCCGGGACTAGCGAGGCCTACGAGCAGTACTTC,CASSFSSGTSEAYEQYF
TRBV2,TRBJ2-7,NA,NA,TGTGCCAGCAGTGTGCCTCTCTCCTACGAGCAGTACTTC,CASSVPLSYEQYF
TRBV27,TRBJ2-7,TRBD1,NA,TGTGCCAGCAGTTCACCTTTTAGGACAGGGTTCTACGAGCAGTACTTC,CASSSPFRTGFYEQYF
TRBV15,TRBJ2-5,NA,once,TGTGCCACCAGCCCGCTATGGGGGGGCCCCCAAGAGACCCAGTACTTC,CATSPLWGGPQETQYF
TRBV6-5,TRBJ2-1,NA,NA,TGTGCCAGCAGACCACTAGGGATTAATGAGCAGTTCTTC,CASRPLGINEQFF
TRBV11-2,TRBJ2-3,NA,NA,TGTGCCAGCAGCTTAGACAGAGGACTAGATACGCAGTATTTT,CASSLDRGLDTQYF
TRBV29-1,TRBJ1-2,TRBD1,NA,TGCAGCGTTGAAGAGGGGGACAGTTTTGGCTACACCTTC,CSVEEGDSFGYTF
TRBV28,TRBJ2-2,NA,NA,TGTGCCAGCATCGACCGGGCCCGAGGCACCGGGGAGCTGTTTTTT,CASIDRARGTGELFF
TRBV6-1,TRBJ2-2,TRBD1,few,TGTGCCAGCAGTCGTCAGGGGGCAGGGGCCGGGGAGCTGTTTTTT,CASSRQGAGAGELFF
TRBV11-3,TRBJ1-1,TRBD1,NA,TGTGCCAGCAGCTTGGGACAGGGGGCGAACACTGAAGCTTTCTTT,CASSLGQGANTEAFF
TRBV7-9,TRBJ2-1,TRBD2,NA,TGTGCCAGCGGGACAACTTATAGCGGGGGCCTAGATTCCTACAATGAGCAGTTCTTC,CASGTTYSGGLDSYNEQFF
TRBV5-1,TRBJ1-4,NA,NA,TGCGCCAGCAGCCCCACCGGGGGCCGCCTTAATGAAAAACTGTTTTTT,CASSPTGGRLNEKLFF